This entry lists 14 T cell receptor beta chains sequenced from one sample in a study of shared clonotypes between healthy human individuals. Naive CD8 cells comprised CD45RO-negative, CCR7-positively selected cells, excluding terminally differentiated effector memory CD45RA+ cells. Using immunoSEQ multiplex PCR, the repertoire was profiled, and TCRdb retains in-frame clones only, with some absent. Among about 680,000 clones listed, about 91% were seen once. Material for sequencing was naive CD8+ T cells sorted from blood. These receptors were obtained from a man aged 25 to 40 in good health.

The J gene is TRBJ2-7, the V gene TRBV27; D uncertain. The germline V gene encodes CDR1 MNHEY and CDR2 SMNVEV (reference sequence). V was clipped by 5 bases and J by 0 bases, with 11 bases between them. This CDR3 contains 14 residues. CDR3 sequence (DNA): TGTGCCAGCAGTCTGAGTGCTGTCTCCTACGAGCAGTACTTC. It yields the protein CASSLSAVSYEQYF.

This clone was counted only a few times. CDR3 sequence reads: CASSEAQLQGHEDEQYF. CDR3 DNA sequence: TGTGCCAGCAGTGAAGCCCAATTGCAAGGACACGAGGACGAGCAGTACTTC. J is TRBJ2-7 and V is TRBV6-1; D is perhaps TRBD1 (5 bases). Trimming took off 0 bases at V and 5 bases at J, with 20 bases between the two ends. Germline V gene data show CDR1 as MNHNS and CDR2 as SASEGT. The CDR3 length is 17 residues.

This clone is a singleton in its sample. V usage is TRBV9 and J usage is TRBJ2-2, with 11 bases lining up with TRBD2. The CDR3 totals 18 residues. The trim removed 1 base at V and 0 bases at J, leaving 5 bases unmatched. The germline V gene has CDR1 SGDLS and CDR2 YYNGEE. The CDR3 spells CASSVIGTSGTNTGELFF. DNA of the CDR3: TGTGCCAGCAGCGTAATAGGGACTAGCGGAACGAACACCGGGGAGCTGTTTTTT.

This sequence joins TRBV5-5 and TRBJ1-5; D uncertain. Looked up from germline, CDR1 is SGHKS and CDR2 is YYEKEE (reference sequence). Trimming pared 4 bases from V and 3 bases from J, leaving 8 bases between. The CDR3 spans 13 residues. The CDR3: CASSPDVNQPQHF. In DNA, the CDR3 is TGTGCCAGCAGCCCCGACGTCAATCAGCCCCAGCATTTT.

Turning to this clone: The junction departs from germline at one end; a sequencing error may be responsible. J is TRBJ2-5 and V is TRBV27; D may match TRBD1 or TRBD2 (5 bases each). Looked up from germline, CDR1 is MNHEY and CDR2 is SMNVEV (reference sequence). CDR3 length: 14 residues. The CDR3 here is CASSVSGRGETQYF. As DNA, the CDR3 is TGTGCCAGCAGTGTATCGGGGCGCGGAGAGACCCAGTACTTC.

This chain links TRBV28 with TRBJ1-5; perhaps TRBD1 as D (6 bases). Per the germline V gene, CDR1 is MDHEN and CDR2 is SYDVKM. The CDR3 covers 15 residues. Trimming pared 6 bases from V and 0 bases from J, leaving 12 bases between. In DNA form, the CDR3 reads TGTGCCAGCAGACCACAGGGAACTAGCAATCAGCCCCAGCATTTT. The encoded protein is CASRPQGTSNQPQHF.

The CDR3 DNA reads TGTGCCAGCAGTTTATTTGAACACACTGAAGCTTTCTTT. Translated, it gives CASSLFEHTEAFF. The V and J genes are TRBV27 and TRBJ1-1; D is unclear. The V gene's germline CDR1 is MNHEY and CDR2 SMNVEV (reference sequence). The V and J ends lost 1 base and 3 bases respectively, with 6 bases between them. The CDR3 has 13 residues.

The count of this clone is one. This sequence joins TRBV19 and TRBJ2-1, with D unresolved. The CDR3 is 16 residues long. V dropped 0 bases and J dropped 8 bases, with 17 bases sitting between them. Germline V lookup: CDR1 LNHDA, CDR2 SQIVND (reference sequence). CDR3 sequence: CASSIDEVWRPDEQFF. The CDR3 nucleotides are TGTGCCAGTAGTATAGATGAAGTCTGGAGACCCGATGAGCAGTTCTTC.

This clone was seen a handful of times. The CDR3 DNA is TGTGCCAGCAGTTTGACTAGCGGGAGTGTGGAGCTGTTTTTT. As protein: CASSLTSGSVELFF. The V gene is TRBV28, the J gene TRBJ2-2; 12 nucleotides align to TRBD2. There are 14 residues in the CDR3. Losses at the gene ends were 3 bases for V and 10 bases for J; bases not matched to a gene: 3. The germline V gene has CDR1 MDHEN and CDR2 SYDVKM.

The chain recombines TRBV27 with TRBJ2-5, with D perhaps TRBD2 (6 bases). The CDR3 covers 15 residues. The V end lost 4 bases, the J end lost 5 bases, and 17 bases lay between the germline ends. The germline CDR1 and CDR2 sequences are MNHEY and SMNVEV (reference sequence). The CDR3, as DNA: TGTGCCAGCAGTTCCCTGGGGGGTCGTCAGGAGACCCAGTACTTC. Translating gives CASSSLGGRQETQYF.

This clone was observed once. The chain carries TRBV21-1 and TRBJ2-7. TRBV21-1 is given as a pseudogene. The CDR3 has 18 amino acids. The CDR3, as DNA: TGTGCCAGCAGCAAAGTTCAACCAAAACCCAATAAGTGGTACGAGCAGTACTTC. It codes for CASSKVQPKPNKWYEQYF.

Many counts were recorded for this clone. The chain is built from TRBV19 and TRBJ2-7; a weak D match, TRBD2 (5 bases). From germline, CDR1 is LNHDA and CDR2 SQIVND (reference sequence). Trimming removed 7 bases from V and 2 bases from J, with 15 bases in between. The CDR3 runs 14 residues. The CDR3 sequence is CASTPPGSPYEQYF. The CDR3 region has the DNA TGTGCCAGTACCCCTCCGGGGTCCCCCTACGAGCAGTACTTC.

The J gene is TRBJ2-3, the V gene TRBV9, with D perhaps TRBD2 (6 bases). Per germline, CDR1 SGDLS and CDR2 YYNGEE. The CDR3 has 18 residues. V gave up 1 base and J gave up 1 base, with 19 bases separating them. Here the CDR3 DNA reads TGTGCCAGCAGCGTAAACCCACTTCCCGGGGGTGGCACAGATACGCAGTATTTT. Its protein product is CASSVNPLPGGGTDTQYF.

This clone has more than one count but fewer than ten. The chain employs TRBV9 and TRBJ2-1, with D unclear. V was cut by 3 bases and J by 0 bases, with 10 bases left in between. This CDR3 spans 15 amino acids. The germline CDR1 and CDR2 sequences are SGDLS and YYNGEE. In DNA form, the CDR3 reads TGTGCCAGCAGCGGCGCAAGCAGCTCCTACAATGAGCAGTTCTTC. It yields the protein CASSGASSSYNEQFF.